The clone carrying this T cell receptor beta chain was counted at least ten times. Its specificity is not known. Germline CDR1 is DFQATT and CDR2 is SNEGSKA (reference sequence). Between the trimmed V and J ends, which lost 6 bases and 3 bases, there was a span of 11 bases. The CDR3 runs to 12 residues. The data derive from a study of T cell repertoires in cytomegalovirus infection. On the study more broadly: TCR beta signatures that were public indicated CMV infection and matching HLA type. Study observations and caveats: CMV carriers having the relevant HLA were flagged by cumulative public TCR beta family frequency. Predominance within the ex vivo response was attributable to HLA-C-restricted CMV-specific TCR beta clonotypes.

TCRdb passed the reads through MiXCR, listing each CDR3 protein once. The repertoire holds over 450,000 distinct CDR3 sequences, approximately 11% seen once, with roughly a tenth in the top ten. This TCR came from a human donor in good health (CMV status not recorded). Some clones in this sample may be carry-over from other donors' samples. This chain uses TRBV20-1 with TRBJ2-5, with D tentatively TRBD2 (6 bases). Sequenced material: PBMCs. CDR3 region: CSAGDLEETQYF. CDR3 DNA sequence: TGCAGTGCAGGGGACTTAGAAGAGACCCAGTACTTC.